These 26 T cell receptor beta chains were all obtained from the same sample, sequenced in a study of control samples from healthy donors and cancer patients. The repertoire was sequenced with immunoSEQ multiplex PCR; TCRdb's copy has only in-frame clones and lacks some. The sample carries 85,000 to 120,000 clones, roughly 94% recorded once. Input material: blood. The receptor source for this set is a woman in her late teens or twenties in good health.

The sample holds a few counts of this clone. The CDR3 sequence: CASSQGFNQPQHF. DNA of the CDR3: TGCGCCAGCAGCCAGGGATTCAATCAGCCCCAGCATTTT. V and J are TRBV10-1 and TRBJ1-5; possibly TRBD1 for D (5 bases). The V end was cut by 6 bases, the J end by 3 bases, with 9 bases between. The CDR3 totals 13 residues. From germline, CDR1 is WNHNN and CDR2 SYGVQD (reference sequence).

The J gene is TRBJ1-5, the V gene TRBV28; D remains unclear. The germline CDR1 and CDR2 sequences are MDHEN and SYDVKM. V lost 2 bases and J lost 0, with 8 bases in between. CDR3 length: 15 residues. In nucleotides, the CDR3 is TGTGCCAGCAGTTTACCAGCCCATAGCAATCAGCCCCAGCATTTT. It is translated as CASSLPAHSNQPQHF. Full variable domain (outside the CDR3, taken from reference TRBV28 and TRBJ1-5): DVKVTQSSRYLVKRTGEKVFLECVQDMDHENMFWYRQDPGLGLRLIYFSYDVKMKEKGDIPEGYSVSREKKERFSLILESASTNQTSMYLCASSLPAHSNQPQHFGDGTRLSIL.

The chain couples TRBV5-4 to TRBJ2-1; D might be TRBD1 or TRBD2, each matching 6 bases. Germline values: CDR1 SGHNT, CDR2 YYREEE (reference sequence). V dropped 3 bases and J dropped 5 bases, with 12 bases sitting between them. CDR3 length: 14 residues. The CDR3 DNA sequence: TGTGCCAGCAGCTCCGGGGGCTTCCACAATGAGCAGTTCTTC. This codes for CASSSGGFHNEQFF.

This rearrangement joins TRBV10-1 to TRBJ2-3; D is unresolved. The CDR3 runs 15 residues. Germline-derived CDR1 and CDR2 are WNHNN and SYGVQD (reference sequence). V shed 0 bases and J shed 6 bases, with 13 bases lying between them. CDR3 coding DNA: TGCGCCAGCAGTGAGTCTGGCGGCCGCGAGGATACGCAGTATTTT. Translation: CASSESGGREDTQYF.

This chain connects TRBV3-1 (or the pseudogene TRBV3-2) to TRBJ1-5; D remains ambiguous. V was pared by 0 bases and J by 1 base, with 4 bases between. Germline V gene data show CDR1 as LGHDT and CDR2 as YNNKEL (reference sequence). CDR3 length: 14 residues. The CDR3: CASSQDRSNQPQHF. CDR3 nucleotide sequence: TGTGCCAGCAGCCAAGATAGGAGCAATCAGCCCCAGCATTTT.

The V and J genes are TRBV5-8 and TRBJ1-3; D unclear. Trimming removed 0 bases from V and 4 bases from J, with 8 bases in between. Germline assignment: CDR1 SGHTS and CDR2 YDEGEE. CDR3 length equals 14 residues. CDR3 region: CASSLAPLGNTIYF. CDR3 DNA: TGTGCCAGCAGCTTGGCTCCTTTGGGAAACACCATATATTTT. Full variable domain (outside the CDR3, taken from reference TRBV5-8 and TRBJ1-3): EAGVTQSPTHLIKTRGQQATLRCSPISGHTSVYWYQQALGLGLQFLLWYDEGEERNRGNFPPRFSGRQFPNYSSELNVNALELEDSALYLCASSLAPLGNTIYFGEGSWLTVV.

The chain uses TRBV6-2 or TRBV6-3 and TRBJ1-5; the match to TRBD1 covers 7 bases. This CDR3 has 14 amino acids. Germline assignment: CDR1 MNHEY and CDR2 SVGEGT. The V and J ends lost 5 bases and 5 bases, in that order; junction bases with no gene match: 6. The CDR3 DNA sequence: TGTGCCAGCAGTCCAGGGACAGACCATCAGCCCCAGCATTTT. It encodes CASSPGTDHQPQHF.

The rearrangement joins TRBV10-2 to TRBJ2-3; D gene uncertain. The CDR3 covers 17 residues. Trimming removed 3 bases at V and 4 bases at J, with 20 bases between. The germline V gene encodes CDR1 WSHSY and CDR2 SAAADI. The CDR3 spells CASSDSQTSAPADTQYF. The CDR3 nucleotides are TGCGCCAGCAGTGACTCTCAGACTTCTGCCCCCGCAGATACGCAGTATTTT.

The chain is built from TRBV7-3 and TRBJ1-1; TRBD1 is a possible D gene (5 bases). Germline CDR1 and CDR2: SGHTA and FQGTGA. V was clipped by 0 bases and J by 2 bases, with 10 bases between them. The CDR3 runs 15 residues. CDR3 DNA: TGTGCCAGCAGCTTAACAAGAGACAGTAACACTGAAGCTTTCTTT. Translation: CASSLTRDSNTEAFF.

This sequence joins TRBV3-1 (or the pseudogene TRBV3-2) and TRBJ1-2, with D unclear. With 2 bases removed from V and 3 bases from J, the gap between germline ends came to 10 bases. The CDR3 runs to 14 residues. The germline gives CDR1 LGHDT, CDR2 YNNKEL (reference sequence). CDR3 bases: TGTGCCAGCAGCCAAACCCCCCAAGACTATGGCTACACCTTC. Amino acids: CASSQTPQDYGYTF.

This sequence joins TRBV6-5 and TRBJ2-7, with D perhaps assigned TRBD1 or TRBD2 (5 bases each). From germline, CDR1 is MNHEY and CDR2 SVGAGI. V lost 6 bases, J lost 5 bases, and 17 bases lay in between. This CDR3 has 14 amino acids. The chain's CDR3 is CASRIRDGGHEQYF. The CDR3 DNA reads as TGTGCCAGCAGAATCCGGGACGGTGGTCACGAGCAGTACTTC.

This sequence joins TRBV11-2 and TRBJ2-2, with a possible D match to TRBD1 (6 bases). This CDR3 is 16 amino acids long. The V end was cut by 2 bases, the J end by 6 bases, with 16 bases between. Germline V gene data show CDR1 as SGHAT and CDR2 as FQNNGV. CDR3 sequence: CASSLMVRDRPGELFF. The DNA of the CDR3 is TGTGCCAGCAGCTTAATGGTTCGAGACAGGCCCGGGGAGCTGTTTTTT.

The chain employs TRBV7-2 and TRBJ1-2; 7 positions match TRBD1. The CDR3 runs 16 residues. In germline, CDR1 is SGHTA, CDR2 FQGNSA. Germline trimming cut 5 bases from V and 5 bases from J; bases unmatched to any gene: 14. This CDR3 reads CASSPSRQGMGYGYTF. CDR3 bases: TGTGCCAGCAGCCCAAGCCGACAGGGTATGGGGTATGGCTACACCTTC.

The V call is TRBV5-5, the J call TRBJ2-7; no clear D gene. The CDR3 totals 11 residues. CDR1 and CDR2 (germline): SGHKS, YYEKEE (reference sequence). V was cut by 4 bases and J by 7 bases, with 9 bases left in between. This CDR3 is CASSQLAEQYF. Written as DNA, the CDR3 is TGTGCCAGCAGCCAACTCGCAGAGCAGTACTTC.

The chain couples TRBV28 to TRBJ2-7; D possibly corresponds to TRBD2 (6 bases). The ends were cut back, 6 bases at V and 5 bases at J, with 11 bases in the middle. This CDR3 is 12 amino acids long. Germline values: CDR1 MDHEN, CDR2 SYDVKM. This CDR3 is CASRPEGDEQYF. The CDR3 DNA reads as TGTGCCAGCAGGCCGGAGGGTGACGAGCAGTACTTC. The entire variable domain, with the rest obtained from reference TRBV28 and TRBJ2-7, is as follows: DVKVTQSSRYLVKRTGEKVFLECVQDMDHENMFWYRQDPGLGLRLIYFSYDVKMKEKGDIPEGYSVSREKKERFSLILESASTNQTSMYLCASRPEGDEQYFGPGTRLTVT.

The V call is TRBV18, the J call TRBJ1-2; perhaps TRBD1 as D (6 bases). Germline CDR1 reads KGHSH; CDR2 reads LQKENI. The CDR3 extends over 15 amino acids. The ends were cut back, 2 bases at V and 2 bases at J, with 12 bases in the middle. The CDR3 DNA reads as TGTGCCAGCTCACCAATAGGACAGTTAAACTATGGCTACACCTTC. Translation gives CASSPIGQLNYGYTF.

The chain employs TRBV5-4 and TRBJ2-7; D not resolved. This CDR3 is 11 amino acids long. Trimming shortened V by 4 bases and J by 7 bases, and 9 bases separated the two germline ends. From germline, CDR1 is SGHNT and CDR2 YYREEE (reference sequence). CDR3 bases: TGTGCCAGCAGCCTGGGTAGGGAGCAGTACTTC. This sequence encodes CASSLGREQYF.

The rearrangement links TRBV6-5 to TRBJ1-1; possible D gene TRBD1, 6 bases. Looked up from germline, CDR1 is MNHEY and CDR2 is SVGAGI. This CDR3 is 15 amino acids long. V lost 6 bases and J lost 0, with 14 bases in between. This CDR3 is CASRDSGQLNTEAFF. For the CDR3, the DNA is TGTGCCAGCAGGGACTCCGGACAGCTGAACACTGAAGCTTTCTTT.

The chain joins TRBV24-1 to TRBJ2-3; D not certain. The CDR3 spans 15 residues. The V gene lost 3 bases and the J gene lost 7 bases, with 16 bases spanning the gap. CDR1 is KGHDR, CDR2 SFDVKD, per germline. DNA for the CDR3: TGTGCCACCAGTGATCCTCGAACGTCCCCGAATACGCAGTATTTT. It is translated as CATSDPRTSPNTQYF.

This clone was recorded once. Written as DNA, the CDR3 is TGCAGCGTCACTCCGTCAGGGCCTAGCACAGATACGCAGTATTTT. It translates to CSVTPSGPSTDTQYF. The chain joins TRBV29-1 to TRBJ2-3; a possible D gene is TRBD1 (5 bases). The ends were cut back, 6 bases at V and 0 bases at J, with 16 bases in the middle. The CDR3 is made up of 15 amino acids. Germline CDR1 SQVTM, CDR2 ANQGSEA.

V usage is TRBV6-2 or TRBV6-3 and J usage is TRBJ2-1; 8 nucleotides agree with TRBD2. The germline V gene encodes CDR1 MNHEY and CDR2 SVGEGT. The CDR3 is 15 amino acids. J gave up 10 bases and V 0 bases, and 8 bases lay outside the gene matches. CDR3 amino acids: CASSYSSSGSGEQFF. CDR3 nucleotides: TGTGCCAGCAGTTACTCGAGCAGCGGGAGTGGAGAGCAGTTCTTC.

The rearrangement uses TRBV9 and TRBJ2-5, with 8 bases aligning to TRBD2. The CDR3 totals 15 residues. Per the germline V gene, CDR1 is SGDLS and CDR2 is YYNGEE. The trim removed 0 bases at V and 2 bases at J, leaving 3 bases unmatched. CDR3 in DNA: TGTGCCAGCAGCGTAGTAGCTAGCGGGCAAGAGACCCAGTACTTC. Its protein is CASSVVASGQETQYF.

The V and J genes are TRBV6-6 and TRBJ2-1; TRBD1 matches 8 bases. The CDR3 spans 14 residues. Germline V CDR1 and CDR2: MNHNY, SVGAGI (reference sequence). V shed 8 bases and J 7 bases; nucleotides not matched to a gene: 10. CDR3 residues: CASSTGRGPNEQFF. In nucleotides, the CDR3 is TGTGCCAGCTCCACGGGCAGGGGGCCGAATGAGCAGTTCTTC.

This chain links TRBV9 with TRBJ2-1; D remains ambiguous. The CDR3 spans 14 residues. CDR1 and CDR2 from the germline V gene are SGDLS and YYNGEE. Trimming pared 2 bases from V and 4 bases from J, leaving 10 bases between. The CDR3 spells CASSVLPQYNEQFF. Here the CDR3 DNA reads TGTGCCAGCAGCGTCCTTCCTCAGTACAATGAGCAGTTCTTC.

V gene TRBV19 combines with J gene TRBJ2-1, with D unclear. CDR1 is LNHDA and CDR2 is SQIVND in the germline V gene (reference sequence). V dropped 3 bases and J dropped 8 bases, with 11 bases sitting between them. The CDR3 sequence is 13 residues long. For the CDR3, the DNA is TGTGCCAGTAGTATTTCCGATTTTGATGAGCAGTTCTTC. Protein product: CASSISDFDEQFF.

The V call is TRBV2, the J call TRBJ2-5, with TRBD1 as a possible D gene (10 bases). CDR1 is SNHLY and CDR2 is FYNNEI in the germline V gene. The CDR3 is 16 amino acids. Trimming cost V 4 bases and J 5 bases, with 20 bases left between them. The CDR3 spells CASSASGTGEGETQYF. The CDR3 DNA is TGTGCCAGCAGTGCTAGCGGGACAGGGGAGGGGGAGACCCAGTACTTC.